One and the same sample provided the 32 T cell receptor beta chains below, sequenced in a study of response to subunit inactivated influenza vaccine. TCRdb analysed the RT-PCR reads with MiXCR anew, one entry per CDR3 protein. The sample includes 400,000 to 550,000 distinct CDR3 sequences, about 25% seen only once; the top ten take 1.5% to 2%. The sequenced sample was CD4+ T cells sorted from PBMCs, obtained roughly 5 days after vaccination. The receptors come from a man over 45 who received an inactivated influenza vaccine.

There are a few counts of this clonotype. The gene calls are TRBV6-6 and TRBJ2-7; D call uncertain. The germline V gene has CDR1 MNHNY and CDR2 SVGAGI (reference sequence). With 4 bases removed from V and 5 bases from J, the gap between germline ends came to 6 bases. CDR3 length: 11 residues. The CDR3 is CASSSFDEQYF. The CDR3 bases are TGTGCCAGCAGTTCCTTTGACGAGCAGTACTTC.

The genes are TRBV7-3 and TRBJ2-5; 11 bases are a match to TRBD2. The trim removed 5 bases at V and 10 bases at J, leaving 12 bases unmatched. Germline CDR1 and CDR2: SGHTA and FQGTGA. The CDR3 length is 15 residues. The CDR3 DNA reads as TGTGCCAGCAGCCCCGCGGGACTAGCGGAGAGCGTCCAGTACTTC. Amino acids: CASSPAGLAESVQYF.

This clonotype occurred a few times. V gene TRBV11-2 combines with J gene TRBJ2-1; 9 nucleotides align to TRBD2. The germline gives CDR1 SGHAT, CDR2 FQNNGV. The CDR3 sequence is 15 residues long. Unmatched junction bases numbered 9, after V lost 2 bases and J lost 10 bases. This CDR3 reads CASSLIGGGAREQFF. In DNA, the CDR3 is TGTGCCAGCAGCTTAATTGGCGGGGGGGCGAGAGAGCAGTTCTTC.

V usage is TRBV11-2 and J usage is TRBJ2-5; D assignment may be TRBD1 or TRBD2 (6 bases each). This CDR3 region has 15 residues. Germline-derived CDR1 and CDR2 are SGHAT and FQNNGV. V was clipped by 2 bases and J by 5 bases, with 15 bases between them. This CDR3 reads CASSLMGGYAETQYF. DNA for the CDR3: TGTGCCAGCAGCTTAATGGGGGGCTATGCCGAGACCCAGTACTTC.

This rearrangement joins TRBV4-1 to TRBJ1-6; no clear D gene. Looked up from germline, CDR1 is MGHRA and CDR2 is YSYEKL. The CDR3 extends over 12 amino acids. V lost 5 bases and J 9 bases, leaving 8 bases between the germline ends. CDR3 in DNA: TGCGCCAGCAGCAGTGAGGTTTCACCCCTCCACTTT. Residues: CASSSEVSPLHF.

This clonotype turned up a few times. The genes are TRBV7-9 and TRBJ2-5; D may be TRBD1 or TRBD2 (5 bases each). Deletions cut 3 bases from V and 5 bases from J, with 13 bases between. Germline V CDR1 and CDR2: SEHNR, FQNEAQ (reference sequence). CDR3 length equals 14 residues. The CDR3 DNA reads as TGTGCCAGCAGCTTGAGGGGATCGCGGGAGACCCAGTACTTC. Its protein product is CASSLRGSRETQYF.

V gene TRBV7-2 combines with J gene TRBJ1-5; D gene unclear. Germline V lookup: CDR1 SGHTA, CDR2 FQGNSA. The CDR3 totals 14 residues. V shed 5 bases and J shed 1 base, with 9 bases lying between them. The CDR3 region has the DNA TGTGCCAGCAGCACCGGGGTCAGCAATCAGCCCCAGCATTTT. Protein: CASSTGVSNQPQHF.

J is TRBJ2-5 and V is TRBV11-2; 11 bases are a match to TRBD2. Germline values: CDR1 SGHAT, CDR2 FQNNGV. The ends lost 2 bases at V and 4 bases at J; junction bases unmatched: 9. This CDR3 is 17 amino acids long. The CDR3, as DNA: TGTGCCAGCAGCTTAAATCACGTAGCGGGGGGGCGAGAGACCCAGTACTTC. Protein: CASSLNHVAGGRETQYF.

This clonotype was seen a few times. This chain links TRBV3-1 with TRBJ2-7, with D tentatively TRBD1 or TRBD2 (5 bases each). Germline lookup yields CDR1 LGHDT and CDR2 YNNKEL (reference sequence). The length of the CDR3 is 14 residues. V was shortened by 4 bases and J by 7 bases, with 17 bases between the two germline ends. CDR3 nucleotides: TGTGCCAGCAGCCCTTTCCCCGGGGCTAGGGAGCAGTACTTC. As protein: CASSPFPGAREQYF.

A few counts support this clonotype. CDR3 residues: CASSYRAGRAQYF. The CDR3 coding sequence is TGTGCCAGCAGTTACCGCGCAGGGCGCGCGCAGTACTTC. The genes are TRBV6-2 or TRBV6-3 and TRBJ2-7, with D perhaps TRBD1 (5 bases). Germline CDR1 MNHEY, CDR2 SVGEGT. The CDR3 sequence is 13 residues long. The ends were cut back, 2 bases at V and 9 bases at J, with 14 bases in the middle.

In its sample, this clonotype was seen a few times. The gene calls are TRBV7-2 and TRBJ2-7; TRBD1 matches at 10 bases. Germline loops: CDR1 SGHTA, CDR2 FQGNSA. The CDR3 consists of 16 residues. Unmatched junction bases numbered 8, after V lost 2 bases and J lost 4 bases. CDR3: CASSLQAGQGGYEQYF. The CDR3 DNA reads TGTGCCAGCAGCTTACAGGCAGGACAGGGGGGTTACGAGCAGTACTTC. Filled out from reference TRBV7-2 and TRBJ2-7, the complete variable domain reads GAGVSQSPSNKVTEKGKDVELRCDPISGHTALYWYRQSLGQGLEFLIYFQGNSAPDKSGLPSDRFSAERTGGSVSTLTIQRTQQEDSAVYLCASSLQAGQGGYEQYFGPGTRLTVT.

About this clonotype: Relative to the germline gene, one junction end is altered; a read error may explain this. The chain employs TRBV20-1 and TRBJ2-1; D remains ambiguous. CDR3 length equals 16 residues. Per the germline V gene, CDR1 is DFQATT and CDR2 is SNEGSKA (reference sequence). CDR3 protein: CCARDRGSFRFNEQFF. The CDR3 region has the DNA TGCTGTGCTAGAGATCGAGGCTCTTTCCGATTCAATGAGCAGTTCTTC.

The chain links TRBV11-2 to TRBJ2-3; TRBD2 matches at 12 bases. Per germline, CDR1 SGHAT and CDR2 FQNNGV. V lost 5 bases, J lost 6 bases, and 9 bases stayed unmatched. The length of the CDR3 is 16 residues. The CDR3: CASSDLILAGGDTQYF. DNA of the CDR3: TGTGCCAGCAGCGACCTCATACTAGCGGGAGGTGATACGCAGTATTTT.

This clonotype was picked up a small number of times. CDR3 in amino acids: CASSLSIAGSTDTQYF. The CDR3 nucleotides are TGTGCCAGCAGTTTAAGTATAGCGGGGAGCACAGATACGCAGTATTTT. The chain employs TRBV12-3 or TRBV12-4 and TRBJ2-3, with 8 nucleotides matching TRBD2. The ends lost 2 bases at V and 0 bases at J; junction bases unmatched: 4. The CDR3 has 16 residues.

The V gene is TRBV24-1, the J gene TRBJ2-1; 11 bases line up with TRBD2. From germline, CDR1 is KGHDR and CDR2 SFDVKD. The length of the CDR3 is 14 residues. The V gene end was trimmed by 8 bases and the J gene end by 7 bases; junction bases not matched to a gene: 6. CDR3 nucleotide sequence: TGTGCCACCAAAGATAGCGGGGGGGCGAATGAGCAGTTCTTC. It yields the protein CATKDSGGANEQFF.

The table lists this clonotype with a few counts. The chain uses TRBV12-3 or TRBV12-4 and TRBJ2-6, with TRBD2 as a possible D gene (5 bases). V dropped 6 bases and J dropped 0 bases, with 9 bases sitting between them. The CDR3 spans 15 residues. CDR3: CASRYRDSGANVLTF. The CDR3 DNA follows: TGTGCCAGCAGGTATCGGGACTCTGGGGCCAACGTCCTGACTTTC.

Concerning this clonotype itself: The junction does not match germline at one end; this may be a read error. The V gene is TRBV4-1, the J gene TRBJ2-5, with unresolved D. Germline lookup yields CDR1 MGHRA and CDR2 YSYEKL. The CDR3 runs to 15 residues. The CDR3 here is CPSSQDGTNQETQYF. CDR3 nucleotides: TGCCCCAGCAGCCAAGATGGCACAAACCAAGAGACCCAGTACTTC.

This clonotype occurred a few times. The chain links TRBV7-8 to TRBJ2-7, with TRBD1 as a possible D gene (5 bases). This CDR3 is 13 amino acids long. The V end lost 4 bases, the J end lost 7 bases, and 14 bases lay between the germline ends. The germline V gene has CDR1 SGHVS and CDR2 FQNEAQ. The CDR3 loop reads CASSWGPLREQYF. Written as DNA, the CDR3 is TGTGCCAGCAGCTGGGGCCCTTTACGGGAGCAGTACTTC.

The chain recombines TRBV7-9 with TRBJ2-3; a weak D match, TRBD2 (6 bases). The CDR3 spans 15 residues. V dropped 4 bases and J dropped 2 bases, with 13 bases sitting between them. The germline gives CDR1 SEHNR, CDR2 FQNEAQ (reference sequence). The DNA of the CDR3 is TGTGCCAGCAGCTCGATACTAGCTGTCACAGATACGCAGTATTTT. Translation: CASSSILAVTDTQYF.

Only a few counts were recorded for this clonotype. The chain couples TRBV4-2 to TRBJ2-3; no clear D. CDR1 is LGHNA, CDR2 YNFKEQ, per germline. The CDR3 totals 13 residues. V shed 1 base and J shed 2 bases, with 4 bases lying between them. For the CDR3, the DNA is TGTGCCAGCAGCCAAGCAGACACAGATACGCAGTATTTT. This codes for CASSQADTDTQYF.

This clonotype was counted between two and nine times. The V gene is TRBV3-1, the J gene TRBJ2-1, with 8 bases fitting TRBD1. V dropped 8 bases and J dropped 5; count of bases not matched to a gene: 14. CDR3 length: 16 residues. CDR1 and CDR2 from the germline V gene are LGHDT and YNNKEL (reference sequence). The CDR3 DNA reads TGTGCCAGCGGCACCAGGGGGCTGGGGGGCCACAATGAGCAGTTCTTC. Encoded protein: CASGTRGLGGHNEQFF.

V is TRBV4-1 and J is TRBJ2-5, with D perhaps assigned TRBD1 or TRBD2 (5 bases each). Germline values: CDR1 MGHRA, CDR2 YSYEKL. This CDR3 region has 16 residues. V lost 0 bases and J lost 4, with 15 bases in between. Here the CDR3 DNA reads TGCGCCAGCAGCCAAGAGGGCACTTTGGGGGTAGAGACCCAGTACTTC. Residues: CASSQEGTLGVETQYF.

The chain has TRBV20-1 and TRBJ1-4, with 8 bases that match TRBD1. Germline V gene lookup returns CDR1 DFQATT and CDR2 SNEGSKA (reference sequence). The length of the CDR3 is 12 residues. The chain's CDR3 is CRGTGADEKLFF. CDR3 DNA sequence: TGCAGGGGGACAGGTGCTGATGAAAAACTGTTTTTT.

V gene TRBV20-1 combines with J gene TRBJ2-3, with TRBD1 matching 8 bases. From germline, CDR1 is DFQATT and CDR2 SNEGSKA (reference sequence). The CDR3 contains 14 residues. With 4 bases clipped from V and 2 bases from J, the junction kept 5 bases outside the gene matches. This CDR3 reads CSATRGQNTDTQYF. DNA of the CDR3: TGCAGTGCTACCAGGGGGCAAAACACAGATACGCAGTATTTT.

This chain uses TRBV18 with TRBJ2-4; TRBD1 matches at 7 bases. V lost 4 bases to trimming and J lost 8 bases; unmatched junction nucleotides: 11. The CDR3 runs 15 residues. Germline CDR1 KGHSH, CDR2 LQKENI. CDR3 residues: CASSLDRVPRDIQYF. The CDR3 coding sequence is TGTGCCAGCTCACTCGACAGGGTTCCAAGGGACATTCAGTACTTC.

This clonotype was seen once. J is TRBJ2-7 and V is TRBV6-2 or TRBV6-3, with 7 bases fitting TRBD1. Germline V gene data show CDR1 as MNHEY and CDR2 as SVGEGT. V dropped 6 bases and J dropped 1; count of bases not matched to a gene: 12. The CDR3 covers 16 residues. In DNA, the CDR3 is TGTGCCAGCAGAGCCTACCCGGGACAGTCTTCCTACGAGCAGTACTTC. It is translated as CASRAYPGQSSYEQYF.

This clonotype appeared a single time. This chain connects TRBV11-2 to TRBJ2-1, with D maybe TRBD2 (5 bases). Germline assignment: CDR1 SGHAT and CDR2 FQNNGV. The CDR3 contains 12 residues. The V gene lost 9 bases and the J gene lost 6 bases, with 12 bases spanning the gap. The CDR3 here is CASNQGGNEQFF. Here the CDR3 DNA reads TGTGCCAGTAACCAAGGAGGCAATGAGCAGTTCTTC.

This clonotype was counted only a few times. The chain carries TRBV15 and TRBJ2-5; D is ambiguous. The ends were cut back, 1 base at V and 3 bases at J, with 9 bases in the middle. CDR1 LNHNV and CDR2 YYDKDF come from the germline V gene (reference sequence). The CDR3 covers 14 residues. For the CDR3, the DNA is TGTGCCACCAGCAGAGTTAACAGAGAAGAGACCCAGTACTTC. It yields the protein CATSRVNREETQYF.

This clonotype was found a few times. The V gene is TRBV12-3 or TRBV12-4, the J gene TRBJ2-7; the match to TRBD1 covers 7 bases. The CDR3 has 13 amino acids. V dropped 5 bases and J dropped 2; count of bases not matched to a gene: 3. The CDR3 nucleotides read TGTGCCAGCAGTATAGGACAGGCCTACGAGCAGTACTTC. Its protein product is CASSIGQAYEQYF.

The rearrangement uses TRBV5-1 and TRBJ1-2; 7 bases align to TRBD1. The V gene end was trimmed by 3 bases and the J gene end by 4 bases; junction bases not matched to a gene: 3. CDR1 is SGHRS, CDR2 YFSETQ, per germline. CDR3 size: 13 residues. As DNA, the CDR3 is TGCGCCAGCAGCTCGGGACAGCCCTATGGCTACACCTTC. Amino acid sequence: CASSSGQPYGYTF.

This clonotype has at least ten counts. The CDR3 loop is CASSPLWPSGGQTQYF. The CDR3, as DNA: TGCGCCAGCAGCCCCCTATGGCCTAGCGGGGGTCAGACCCAGTACTTC. The chain carries TRBV4-3 and TRBJ2-5, with TRBD2 matching over 10 bases. The CDR3 length is 16 residues. Germline V gene data show CDR1 as LGHNA and CDR2 as YSLEER. Trimming took 4 bases from V and 6 from J; bases not matched to a gene: 11.

This chain uses TRBV4-3 with TRBJ1-5; tentatively, D is TRBD1 (6 bases). Germline V CDR1 and CDR2: LGHNA, YSLEER. The V end lost 0 bases, the J end lost 7 bases, and 16 bases lay between the germline ends. The CDR3 has 16 amino acids. The CDR3 region is CASSQELGRGDQPQHF. The CDR3 DNA follows: TGCGCCAGCAGCCAAGAACTGGGCAGGGGTGACCAGCCCCAGCATTTT.